The entry that follows covers one T cell receptor (beta chain) sequence. The data derive from a study of monozygotic twins with inflammatory bowel disease. Germline V lookup: CDR1 MDHEN, CDR2 SYDVKM. CDR3 size: 18 residues. A template switching step added UMIs, each with a 6-nucleotide sample barcode. TCRdb reanalyzed the 5' RACE reads, giving one entry per CDR3 protein sequence and no DNA. This sample's table has about 160,000 distinct CDR3 sequences. Sequenced material: blood. This TCR was sampled from a human donor with ulcerative colitis or Crohn's disease, or a healthy co-twin of an affected twin (not recorded which). This chain connects TRBV28 to TRBJ1-2; TCRdb gives TRBD1 as the D gene, but with no DNA this cannot be confirmed. The CDR3 protein is CASSSTSGQGRTNYGYTF.